Each of the 20 T cell receptor beta chains below was sequenced from the same sample in a study of post-analysis software for immune sequencing data. Every TCR beta cDNA library bore unique molecular identifiers. One entry per CDR3 protein results from TCRdb running MiXCR on the PCR reads. The repertoire has fewer than 850,000 distinct CDR3 sequences, 25% to 30% of them found once; the top ten carry around 0.55%. Antigens of these TCRs are unknown. Regarding the study as a whole: A handful of TRBV segments were significantly more frequent in patients than in controls. TRBV5-6, TRBV5-1 and TRBV20-1 were among these segments.

Material: blood. The receptors were gathered from a girl under 18 with multiple sclerosis.

Of note for this clonotype: A much larger clone is a single base away; this may be a read error. V and J are TRBV29-1 and TRBJ2-1, with D perhaps TRBD1 (5 bases). The CDR3 is 18 residues long. With 8 bases removed from V and 0 bases from J, the gap between germline ends came to 26 bases. The germline V gene encodes CDR1 SQVTM and CDR2 ANQGSEA. The CDR3: CSSKGAVMSANSYNEQFF. The CDR3 DNA is TGCAGCTCAAAAGGGGCAGTCATGAGTGCTAACTCCTACAATGAGCAGTTCTTC.

The chain couples TRBV4-1 to TRBJ1-4; a possible D gene is TRBD1 (5 bases). This CDR3 spans 14 amino acids. Trimming shortened V by 4 bases and J by 5 bases, and 11 bases separated the two germline ends. Germline assignment: CDR1 MGHRA and CDR2 YSYEKL. CDR3 in amino acids: CASSRPRDNEKLFF. The DNA for the CDR3 is TGCGCCAGCAGCCGGCCCAGGGACAATGAAAAACTGTTTTTT.

This chain links TRBV9 with TRBJ2-3; maybe TRBD1 (6 bases). Germline V lookup: CDR1 SGDLS, CDR2 YYNGEE. This CDR3 is built from 16 residues. V lost 4 bases, J lost 3 bases, and 18 bases lay in between. CDR3 loop: CASSPPGARGTDTQYF. CDR3 nucleotides: TGTGCCAGCAGCCCTCCAGGGGCAAGGGGGACAGATACGCAGTATTTT. The entire variable domain, with the rest obtained from reference TRBV9 and TRBJ2-3, is as follows: DSGVTQTPKHLITATGQRVTLRCSPRSGDLSVYWYQQSLDQGLQFLIQYYNGEERAKGNILERFSAQQFPDLHSELNLSSLELGDSALYFCASSPPGARGTDTQYFGPGTRLTVL.

On this clonotype itself: A much larger clonotype is one base distant, so this may be a read error. This chain links TRBV7-2 with TRBJ2-6; a possible D gene is TRBD1 (5 bases). The germline V gene encodes CDR1 SGHTA and CDR2 FQGNSA. The CDR3 consists of 15 residues. CDR3 DNA: TGTGCCGGCAGCCTAGACAGCTCTGGGGCCAACGTCCTGACTTTC. Its protein is CAGSLDSSGANVLTF.

The rearrangement uses TRBV20-1 and TRBJ2-5; 9 bases agree with TRBD2. Trimming took 0 bases from V and 3 from J; bases not matched to a gene: 17. The germline CDR1 and CDR2 sequences are DFQATT and SNEGSKA (reference sequence). CDR3 length equals 19 residues. The CDR3 is CSARDKEASGEVPKETQYF. The CDR3 DNA reads TGCAGTGCTAGAGATAAGGAGGCTAGCGGGGAGGTCCCGAAAGAGACCCAGTACTTC.

The chain couples TRBV5-1 to TRBJ1-1; D gene uncertain. This CDR3 has 16 amino acids. The V end lost 0 bases, the J end lost 3 bases, and 15 bases lay between the germline ends. Germline loops: CDR1 SGHRS, CDR2 YFSETQ. The CDR3 DNA reads as TGCGCCAGCAGCTTGGTTTGGGCCGGCCGGGACACTGAAGCTTTCTTT. It translates to CASSLVWAGRDTEAFF.

The chain has TRBV20-1 and TRBJ2-5; 9 positions match TRBD2. Germline V gene data show CDR1 as DFQATT and CDR2 as SNEGSKA (reference sequence). CDR3 length equals 16 residues. Trimming at V came to 5 bases and at J to 9 bases, leaving 19 bases not matched to a gene. CDR3 loop: CSASGGLAGPTRAQYF. For the CDR3, the DNA is TGCAGTGCTTCCGGGGGGCTAGCGGGGCCCACGCGGGCCCAGTACTTC.

The V gene is TRBV29-1, the J gene TRBJ2-7; TRBD2 aligns across 9 bases. Germline lookup yields CDR1 SQVTM and CDR2 ANQGSEA. V lost 6 bases, J lost 6 bases, and 6 bases stayed unmatched. This CDR3 has 12 amino acids. The CDR3 spells CSVEPTSGEQYF. DNA of the CDR3: TGCAGCGTCGAACCGACTAGCGGCGAGCAGTACTTC.

This clonotype was detected many times. CDR3 sequence: CASTHYNEQFF. In nucleotides, the CDR3 is TGTGCCAGCACCCATTACAATGAGCAGTTCTTC. V gene TRBV6-2 or TRBV6-3 combines with J gene TRBJ2-1; no firm D call. V lost 7 bases, J lost 4 bases, and 5 bases lay in between. This CDR3 is built from 11 residues. Per the germline V gene, CDR1 is MNHEY and CDR2 is SVGEGT.

This clonotype was detected a few times. The genes are TRBV6-1 and TRBJ2-5, with 10 bases that match TRBD2. V gave up 5 bases and J gave up 9 bases; unmatched junction bases: 18. The CDR3 covers 17 residues. Per germline, CDR1 MNHNS and CDR2 SASEGT. CDR3 sequence (DNA): TGTGCCAGCAGTACGGATCGGACTAGCGGAATCACAAAGGCCCAGTACTTC. This gives the protein CASSTDRTSGITKAQYF.

This rearrangement joins TRBV2 to TRBJ1-2, with 9 bases aligning to TRBD1. In germline, CDR1 is SNHLY, CDR2 FYNNEI. CDR3 length: 12 residues. V lost 10 bases and J lost 8; bases outside the gene matches: 8. CDR3 in amino acids: CAIRTGEDGYTF. The CDR3 DNA reads as TGTGCCATCCGGACAGGGGAGGACGGCTACACCTTC.

V usage is TRBV20-1 and J usage is TRBJ1-5; no definite D call. V was cut by 4 bases and J by 0 bases, with 7 bases left in between. The V gene's germline CDR1 is DFQATT and CDR2 SNEGSKA (reference sequence). The length of the CDR3 is 13 residues. The CDR3 protein is CSAMRGSNQPQHF. CDR3 nucleotides: TGCAGTGCTATGCGAGGTAGCAATCAGCCCCAGCATTTT.

A few counts support this clonotype. V is TRBV20-1 and J is TRBJ1-6; D may be TRBD1 (5 bases). The CDR3 has 15 amino acids. Trimming stripped 1 base from V and 6 bases from J, with 13 bases between. CDR1 DFQATT and CDR2 SNEGSKA come from the germline V gene (reference sequence). CDR3 sequence: CSARGGRNFNSPLHF. CDR3 nucleotide sequence: TGCAGTGCTAGAGGGGGACGGAATTTTAATTCACCCCTCCACTTT.

This clonotype was counted between two and nine times. The rearrangement joins TRBV5-5 to TRBJ1-4; D may be TRBD1 (6 bases). The CDR3 has 17 residues. The germline V gene encodes CDR1 SGHKS and CDR2 YYEKEE (reference sequence). V gave up 0 bases and J gave up 7 bases, with 19 bases separating them. This CDR3 is CASSLAIGGRVREKLFF. The DNA of the CDR3 is TGTGCCAGCAGCTTGGCGATCGGGGGGCGCGTCCGTGAAAAACTGTTTTTT.

Turning to this clonotype: Compared with germline, one end of the junction differs, possibly owing to a read error. This rearrangement joins TRBV6-6 to TRBJ2-1; 7 bases agree with TRBD1. The CDR3 consists of 16 residues. Germline CDR1 and CDR2: MNHNY and SVGAGI (reference sequence). This CDR3 is CASSVSPGQIYNEQLF. CDR3 DNA sequence: TGTGCCAGCAGCGTATCCCCGGGACAGATCTACAATGAGCAGTTATTC.

J is TRBJ2-3 and V is TRBV7-2; TRBD2 agrees at 8 bases. Germline V gene data show CDR1 as SGHTA and CDR2 as FQGNSA. Trimming at V came to 1 base and at J to 1 base, leaving 10 bases not matched to a gene. The CDR3 runs 18 residues. The DNA for the CDR3 is TGTGCCAGCAGCTTAGTCCCGGGGAGCGGGGGACGCACAGATACGCAGTATTTT. Translated: CASSLVPGSGGRTDTQYF. Variable domain in full (rest from reference TRBV7-2 and TRBJ2-3): GAGVSQSPSNKVTEKGKDVELRCDPISGHTALYWYRQSLGQGLEFLIYFQGNSAPDKSGLPSDRFSAERTGGSVSTLTIQRTQQEDSAVYLCASSLVPGSGGRTDTQYFGPGTRLTVL.

J is TRBJ1-2 and V is TRBV20-1, with 9 bases lining up with TRBD1. Trimming cost V 3 bases and J 0 bases; bases outside gene matches: 5. This CDR3 has 15 amino acids. Per the germline V gene, CDR1 is DFQATT and CDR2 is SNEGSKA (reference sequence). The CDR3 loop is CSASRDRDANYGYTF. DNA for the CDR3: TGCAGTGCTAGCCGGGACAGGGATGCTAACTATGGCTACACCTTC.

V gene TRBV20-1 combines with J gene TRBJ2-7, with a tentative D call TRBD1 (5 bases). Trimming took off 7 bases at V and 0 bases at J, with 16 bases between the two ends. This CDR3 comprises 14 residues. Germline V gives CDR1 DFQATT, CDR2 SNEGSKA (reference sequence). The CDR3 reads CSVSKGLNSYEQYF. DNA for the CDR3: TGCAGTGTCTCAAAGGGGTTAAACTCCTACGAGCAGTACTTC.

Regarding this clonotype: The junction and the germline gene differ at one end; a read error may be behind it. This chain links TRBV20-1 with TRBJ2-1; D not resolved. Per germline, CDR1 DFQATT and CDR2 SNEGSKA (reference sequence). The CDR3 length is 16 residues. Here the CDR3 DNA reads TGCAGCGCTCGCCCCGTAACCTTACCCTCCCACAATGAGCAGTTCTTC. Translating gives CSARPVTLPSHNEQFF.

The chain is built from TRBV7-2 and TRBJ1-1; D perhaps matches TRBD1 (6 bases). Trimming cost V 5 bases and J 4 bases, with 17 bases left between them. CDR3 length: 15 residues. Germline V gives CDR1 SGHTA, CDR2 FQGNSA. The CDR3 DNA reads TGTGCCAGCAGCCCGAGTGTGAGGGGGGCCACTGAAGCTTTCTTT. This sequence encodes CASSPSVRGATEAFF.